This record looks at one TCR beta chain sequence and its context. TCRdb fed the 5' RACE reads into MiXCR, producing one record per CDR3 protein. Of more than 65,000 distinct CDR3 sequences listed, 9% to 15% are singletons. The data belong to a study of early T cells in non-severe SARS-CoV-2 infection. The CDR3 is 15 residues long. The germline V gene encodes CDR1 MDHEN and CDR2 SYDVKM. With 2 bases removed from V and 6 bases from J, the gap between germline ends came to 14 bases. The receptor's source is an adult who was a healthcare worker with PCR-confirmed SARS-CoV-2 infection or an uninfected control (not recorded which). Source material: whole blood. V is TRBV28 and J is TRBJ2-1; a weak D match, TRBD2 (5 bases). CDR3 in amino acids: CASSLDSGSPNEQFF. In nucleotides, the CDR3 is TGTGCCAGCAGTTTAGACTCGGGGTCCCCCAATGAGCAGTTCTTC.